One sample yielded the 15 T cell receptor beta chains listed below, sequenced in a study of OX40 agonist ivuxolimab in advanced cancers. Sequenced by immunoSEQ multiplex PCR; TCRdb stores in-frame clones only, minus some. The table records some 60,000 clones, 94% of them present only once. Material: CD4+ or CD8+ T cells sorted from blood, obtained in a trial of the OX40 agonist ivuxolimab. The receptors derive from an adult with an advanced solid tumor such as melanoma, head and neck, liver or kidney cancer.

Sample share makes this clone medium-sized. The V call is TRBV27, the J call TRBJ2-1, with TRBD2 identical over 13 bases. This CDR3 region has 15 residues. Germline lookup yields CDR1 MNHEY and CDR2 SMNVEV (reference sequence). V dropped 5 bases and J dropped 4; count of bases not matched to a gene: 2. CDR3 nucleotides: TGTGCCAGCAGTGGGACTAGCGGGGCATACAATGAGCAGTTCTTC. Its translation is CASSGTSGAYNEQFF.

The CDR3 loop reads CSARQGYEQYF. The DNA of the CDR3 is TGCAGTGCCCGACAGGGCTACGAGCAGTACTTC. This rearrangement joins TRBV20-1 to TRBJ2-7; 7 bases line up with TRBD1. The germline gives CDR1 DFQATT, CDR2 SNEGSKA (reference sequence). Losses at the gene ends were 6 bases for V and 3 bases for J; bases not matched to a gene: 2. The CDR3 spans 11 residues.

The count of this clone is one. The rearrangement joins TRBV7-8 to TRBJ2-7; D perhaps matches TRBD1 (6 bases). The ends were cut back, 8 bases at V and 5 bases at J, with 19 bases in the middle. The CDR3 runs to 14 residues. In germline, CDR1 is SGHVS, CDR2 FQNEAQ. CDR3 region: CASAPNQGTHEQYF. The CDR3 region has the DNA TGTGCCAGCGCGCCCAACCAGGGGACGCACGAGCAGTACTTC. Variable domain in full (rest from reference TRBV7-8 and TRBJ2-7): GAGVSQSPRYKVAKRGQDVALRCDPISGHVSLFWYQQALGQGPEFLTYFQNEAQLDKSGLPSDRFFAERPEGSVSTLKIQRTQQEDSAVYLCASAPNQGTHEQYFGPGTRLTVT.

The V gene is TRBV6-1, the J gene TRBJ1-5, with D possibly TRBD1 on 5 matching bases. Germline CDR1 is MNHNS and CDR2 is SASEGT. Deletions cut 0 bases from V and 5 bases from J, with 11 bases between. The CDR3 totals 15 residues. CDR3 nucleotide sequence: TGTGCCAGCAGTGAAGCCGCAGGGTCGGATCAGCCCCAGCATTTT. Its protein product is CASSEAAGSDQPQHF.

This rearrangement joins TRBV21-1 to TRBJ1-2; no DNA check was done on the table's D call, TRBD1. TRBV21-1 is shown as a pseudogene. There are 15 residues in the CDR3. This chain's CDR3 is CASSNLEGTWEGYTF. The CDR3 bases are TGTGCCAGCAGCAATCTGGAAGGGACATGGGAAGGCTACACCTTC.

This clone was observed a single time. The chain is built from TRBV11-3 and TRBJ2-7; D possibly corresponds to TRBD1 (6 bases). The CDR3 totals 16 residues. V lost 1 base, J lost 1 base, and 14 bases lay in between. The V gene's germline CDR1 is SGHNT and CDR2 YENEEA. In DNA form, the CDR3 reads TGTGCCAGCAGCTTAGGTCTTCAGGGGCCTTCCTACGAGCAGTACTTC. Residues: CASSLGLQGPSYEQYF.

A remark on this clone: Other nucleotide sequences in the sample specify the same CDR3. V usage is TRBV6-6 and J usage is TRBJ2-5; TRBD2 might be the D (6 bases). This CDR3 is 16 amino acids long. The V and J ends lost 6 bases and 2 bases respectively, with 19 bases between them. Per the germline V gene, CDR1 is MNHNY and CDR2 is SVGAGI (reference sequence). The CDR3 protein is CASRGRMGEAQETQYF. The DNA for the CDR3 is TGTGCCAGCAGGGGGCGGATGGGGGAGGCTCAAGAGACCCAGTACTTC.

This chain joins TRBV19 and TRBJ2-1; D is unclear. Germline V gene sequence: CDR1 LNHDA, CDR2 SQIVND (reference sequence). The CDR3 length is 15 residues. V lost 5 bases to trimming and J lost 0 bases, with 11 bases between them. The CDR3 protein is CASSPQWDSYNEQFF. CDR3 nucleotides: TGTGCCAGTAGTCCCCAGTGGGACTCCTACAATGAGCAGTTCTTC. Variable domain in full (rest from reference TRBV19 and TRBJ2-1): DGGITQSPKYLFRKEGQNVTLSCEQNLNHDAMYWYRQDPGQGLRLIYYSQIVNDFQKGDIAEGYSVSREKKESFPLTVTSAQKNPTAFYLCASSPQWDSYNEQFFGPGTRLTVL.

The rearrangement uses TRBV4-3 and TRBJ1-2; D may be TRBD1 (5 bases). This CDR3 comprises 15 residues. The V end was cut by 4 bases, the J end by 3 bases, with 15 bases between. CDR1 is LGHNA, CDR2 YSLEER, per germline. Written as DNA, the CDR3 is TGCGCCAGCAGCCCCCGCGGGGGAGTCGACTATGGCTACACCTTC. Its translation is CASSPRGGVDYGYTF.

This sequence joins TRBV4-3 and TRBJ1-1; D remains ambiguous. Deletions cut 3 bases from V and 3 bases from J, with 11 bases between. Germline CDR1 reads LGHNA; CDR2 reads YSLEER. CDR3 length: 14 amino acids. CDR3 DNA: TGCGCCAGCAGCCACCGTCAACGCGACACTGAAGCTTTCTTT. Residues: CASSHRQRDTEAFF.

A single count supports this clone. The V call is TRBV5-4, the J call TRBJ1-2; 9 bases agree with TRBD1. The CDR3 runs to 15 residues. V was pared by 4 bases and J by 5 bases, with 9 bases of the junction left unmatched. CDR1 SGHNT and CDR2 YYREEE come from the germline V gene (reference sequence). The CDR3 here is CASSPGGTGFYGYTF. CDR3 DNA: TGTGCCAGCAGCCCGGGCGGGACAGGGTTTTATGGCTACACCTTC. Full variable domain (rest looked up from reference TRBV5-4 and TRBJ1-2): ETGVTQSPTHLIKTRGQQVTLRCSSQSGHNTVSWYQQALGQGPQFIFQYYREEENGRGNFPPRFSGLQFPNYSSELNVNALELDDSALYLCASSPGGTGFYGYTFGSGTRLTVV.

V gene TRBV12-5 combines with J gene TRBJ2-3; 9 bases are a match to TRBD1. The CDR3 runs 18 residues. Trimming took 3 bases from V and 4 from J; bases not matched to a gene: 14. Germline CDR1 reads LGHNT; CDR2 reads FRNRAP. This CDR3 is CASGFLPSGTGIADTQYF. In nucleotides, the CDR3 is TGTGCTAGTGGTTTCCTCCCCTCCGGGACAGGGATCGCAGATACGCAGTATTTT.

The chain carries TRBV4-3 and TRBJ1-2, with D uncertain. This CDR3 has 12 residues. The V end was cut by 4 bases, the J end by 7 bases, with 10 bases between. Germline V gene lookup returns CDR1 LGHNA and CDR2 YSLEER. CDR3 bases: TGCGCCAGCAGCCCCTTACGAGGTGGCTACACCTTC. Translated, it gives CASSPLRGGYTF.

The chain combines TRBV7-8 with TRBJ2-7; D is possibly TRBD2 (6 bases). This CDR3 is 15 amino acids long. Looked up from germline, CDR1 is SGHVS and CDR2 is FQNEAQ. Trimming stripped 10 bases from V and 0 bases from J, with 19 bases between. In nucleotides, the CDR3 is TGTGCCACCAAGACCACAGTCGGGAGCTCCTACGAGCAGTACTTC. It is translated as CATKTTVGSSYEQYF.

The CDR3 loop reads CATRTGALGEQYF. The DNA for the CDR3 is TGTGCCACGCGAACGGGGGCGCTGGGCGAGCAGTACTTC. The gene calls are TRBV27 and TRBJ2-7; D could derive from TRBD1 or TRBD2 (6 bases each). Germline V gene data show CDR1 as MNHEY and CDR2 as SMNVEV (reference sequence). This CDR3 spans 13 amino acids. V lost 10 bases to trimming and J lost 6 bases, with 19 bases between them.